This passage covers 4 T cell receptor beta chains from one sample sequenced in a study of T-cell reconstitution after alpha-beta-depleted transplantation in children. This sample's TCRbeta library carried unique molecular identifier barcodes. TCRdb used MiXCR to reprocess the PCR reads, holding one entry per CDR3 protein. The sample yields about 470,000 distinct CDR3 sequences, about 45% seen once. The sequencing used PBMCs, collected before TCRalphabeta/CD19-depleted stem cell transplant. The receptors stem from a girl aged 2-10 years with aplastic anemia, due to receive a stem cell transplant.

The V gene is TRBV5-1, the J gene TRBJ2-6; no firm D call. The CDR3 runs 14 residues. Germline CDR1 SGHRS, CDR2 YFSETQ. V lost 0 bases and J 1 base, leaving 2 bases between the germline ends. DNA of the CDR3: TGCGCCAGCAGCTTGGTTTCTGGGGCCAACGTCCTGACTTTC. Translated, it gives CASSLVSGANVLTF.

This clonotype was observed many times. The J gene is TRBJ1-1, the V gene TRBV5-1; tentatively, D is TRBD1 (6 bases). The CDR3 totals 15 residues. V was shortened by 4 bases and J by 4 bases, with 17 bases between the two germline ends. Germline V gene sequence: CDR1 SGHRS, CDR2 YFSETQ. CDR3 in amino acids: CASSRMGGASTEAFF. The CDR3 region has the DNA TGCGCCAGCAGCCGCATGGGGGGCGCTAGCACTGAAGCTTTCTTT.

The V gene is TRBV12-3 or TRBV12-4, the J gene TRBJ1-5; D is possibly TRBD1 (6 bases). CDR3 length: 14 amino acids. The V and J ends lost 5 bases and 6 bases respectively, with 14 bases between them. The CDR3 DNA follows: TGTGCCAGCAGTCCTATGGAAGGGGGTCAGCCCCAGCATTTT. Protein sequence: CASSPMEGGQPQHF.

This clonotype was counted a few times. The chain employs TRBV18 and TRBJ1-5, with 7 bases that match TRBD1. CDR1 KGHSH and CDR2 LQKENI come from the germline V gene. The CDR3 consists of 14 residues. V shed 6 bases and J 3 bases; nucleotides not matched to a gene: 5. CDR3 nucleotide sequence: TGTGCCAGCTCTGGGACAGCGCCCAATCAGCCCCAGCATTTT. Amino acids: CASSGTAPNQPQHF.